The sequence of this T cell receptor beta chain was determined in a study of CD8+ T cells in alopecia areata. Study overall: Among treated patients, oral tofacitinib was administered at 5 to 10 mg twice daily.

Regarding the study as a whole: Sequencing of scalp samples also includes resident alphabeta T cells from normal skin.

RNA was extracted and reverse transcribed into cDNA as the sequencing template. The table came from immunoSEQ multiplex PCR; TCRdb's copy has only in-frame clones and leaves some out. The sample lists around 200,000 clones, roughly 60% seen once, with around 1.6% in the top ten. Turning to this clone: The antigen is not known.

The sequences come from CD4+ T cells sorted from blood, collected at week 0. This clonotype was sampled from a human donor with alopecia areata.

CDR3 nucleotides: TGTGCCACCAGCAGGGCTGACGGGGCGCGGTTTTGGAACACTGAAGCTTTCTTT. It codes for CATSRADGARFWNTEAFF. This chain uses TRBV15 with TRBJ1-1; D is possibly TRBD1 (5 bases). V was cut by 3 bases and J by 1 base, with 21 bases left in between. CDR1 LNHNV and CDR2 YYDKDF come from the germline V gene (reference sequence). The CDR3 length is 18 residues.